This T cell receptor beta chain was obtained from a study of blood T cell repertoires in COVID-19. The overall study: Specimens from acute and convalescent COVID-19 originated in the United States, Italy and Spain. PBMCs, B-cell-depleted T cells, or T cells provided the cDNA or gDNA that made up the material.

This CDR3 is built from 14 residues. The ends lost 5 bases at V and 6 bases at J; junction bases unmatched: 7. In germline, CDR1 is PRHDT, CDR2 FYEKMQ (reference sequence). In the study's own analysis: Reference gene primers were amplified, and this amplification served to estimate nucleated cell counts. Only in-frame clones appear in the TCRdb table, and some are missing; sequencing was by immunoSEQ multiplex PCR. D and trimming come from the DNA, and the V and J calls and clone size come from that table. The table includes 150,000 to 200,000 clones, 70% to 90% detected once. The chain is built from TRBV13 and TRBJ2-4, with 7 nucleotides matching TRBD1. Sequences were obtained from peripheral blood. This receptor was obtained from a woman in her 30s with acute or convalescent COVID-19. The DNA of the CDR3 is TGTGCCAGCAGCCCTCGGACAGGCGGAAACATTCAGTACTTC. Translated: CASSPRTGGNIQYF. Full variable domain (outside the CDR3, taken from reference TRBV13 and TRBJ2-4): AAGVIQSPRHLIKEKRETATLKCYPIPRHDTVYWYQQGPGQDPQFLISFYEKMQSDKGSIPDRFSAQQFSDYHSELNMSSLELGDSALYFCASSPRTGGNIQYFGAGTRLSVL.